This is a list of T cell receptor beta chains from one sample in a study of neurological immune-mediated disorders. Via MiXCR, TCRdb re-called the 5' RACE reads, giving one row per CDR3 protein. The table shows over 65,000 distinct CDR3 sequences, with 2.5% to 3% occurring only once. Specimen: PBMCs. Receptors originate from a woman in her thirties with multiple sclerosis. Both conserved end residues are part of each CDR3.

V | CDR3
TRBV12-3/TRBV12-4 | CASRFSSGFTGELFF
TRBV20-1 | CSASRQGTYQPQHF
TRBV29-1 | CSVVAGPSTYNEQFF
TRBV12-3/TRBV12-4 | CASSLGGLATNEQFF
TRBV3-1 | CASSRGQGALRRNTEAFF
TRBV20-1 | CSARPRLVEKLFF
TRBV7-2 | CASSLASGRGDEQFF
TRBV28 | CASSLGLQRYEQYF
TRBV29-1 | CSVRNTEAFF
TRBV5-1 | CASSWTSGSYQSEQFF
TRBV7-2 | CASSLPGNVETQYF
TRBV5-1 | CASSLAGLAGGGEQFF
TRBV20-1 | CSAFTRLTRSGANVLTF
TRBV5-1 | CASSLGILGDTEAFF
TRBV29-1 | CSVVGPGGMNTEAFF
TRBV5-1 | CASQKDYYNEQFF
TRBV27 | CASSLQGATYEQYF
TRBV4-2 | CASSLGEAGARGDTQYF
TRBV5-1 | CASSPDSGRSYEQYF